This passage covers 14 T cell receptor beta chains from one sample sequenced in a study of shared clonotypes between healthy human individuals (dated by TCRdb to the early 2020s). The protocol used for the library was the immunoSEQ multiplex PCR assay. In its TCRdb copy, this immuneACCESS table keeps in-frame sequences only and misses some clones. Where compared with another copy, unresolved V genes explain less than half of these, and the others have no known cause. Within this sample are a few million clones, with 85% to 95% of them counted one time only. The ten largest clones add up to around 0.4% of the sample. Sequences were obtained from naive CD4+ T cells from PBMCs. The label giving this sample's cell subset or site can be read as: CD45RA+ positively selected. The receptors stem from a man aged 18 to 30 in good health. Some clones in this sample may be carry-over from other donors' samples.

The chain has TRBV18 and TRBJ2-5; D is ambiguous. The V end lost 6 bases, the J end lost 5 bases, and 13 bases lay between the germline ends. This CDR3 is built from 13 residues. Germline-derived CDR1 and CDR2 are KGHSH and LQKENI. CDR3 nucleotides: TGTGCCAGCTCGTCCCTAGGGAAGGAGACCCAGTACTTC. It yields the protein CASSSLGKETQYF.

This chain links TRBV28 with TRBJ2-3; D unclear. Trimming pared 3 bases from V and 2 bases from J, leaving 21 bases between. The CDR3 runs 18 residues. Germline-derived CDR1 and CDR2 are MDHEN and SYDVKM. The CDR3 is CASSFLAEGRKDTDTQYF. The CDR3 bases are TGTGCCAGCAGTTTCCTCGCCGAAGGACGGAAGGACACAGATACGCAGTATTTT. Drawing the rest from reference TRBV28 and TRBJ2-3, the complete variable domain is DVKVTQSSRYLVKRTGEKVFLECVQDMDHENMFWYRQDPGLGLRLIYFSYDVKMKEKGDIPEGYSVSREKKERFSLILESASTNQTSMYLCASSFLAEGRKDTDTQYFGPGTRLTVL.

This chain uses TRBV19 with TRBJ1-3; possible D gene TRBD1, 6 bases. The V and J ends lost 4 bases and 0 bases respectively, with 16 bases between them. CDR1 is LNHDA, CDR2 SQIVND, per germline (reference sequence). The CDR3 sequence is 17 residues long. In DNA form, the CDR3 reads TGTGCCAGTAGTACGGCAGGGGTCCCATACTCTGGAAACACCATATATTTT. It encodes CASSTAGVPYSGNTIYF.

V and J are TRBV5-1 and TRBJ2-3; D assignment may be TRBD1 or TRBD2 (5 bases each). The germline gives CDR1 SGHRS, CDR2 YFSETQ. The CDR3 has 14 amino acids. V was shortened by 4 bases and J by 5 bases, with 14 bases between the two germline ends. The CDR3 region is CASSQGPAGDTQYF. CDR3 nucleotides: TGCGCCAGCAGCCAGGGACCTGCGGGAGATACGCAGTATTTT.

The rearrangement uses TRBV6-1 and TRBJ2-7, with 8 bases aligning to TRBD1. The length of the CDR3 is 15 residues. Germline V lookup: CDR1 MNHNS, CDR2 SASEGT. V was clipped by 6 bases and J by 2 bases; unmatched bases: 9. CDR3 protein: CASRRTGTSTYEQYF. In DNA form, the CDR3 reads TGTGCCAGCAGGAGGACAGGGACATCCACCTACGAGCAGTACTTC.

The rearrangement uses TRBV19 and TRBJ1-2; D unresolved. V dropped 3 bases and J dropped 2 bases, with 10 bases sitting between them. Germline V CDR1 and CDR2: LNHDA, SQIVND (reference sequence). The CDR3 consists of 14 residues. The CDR3 is CASSMGSGNYGYTF. The DNA of the CDR3 is TGTGCCAGTAGTATGGGATCAGGAAACTATGGCTACACCTTC.

The chain recombines TRBV28 with TRBJ1-2; 7 nucleotides align to TRBD1. The CDR3 extends over 13 amino acids. Trimming at V came to 8 bases and at J to 5 bases, leaving 8 bases not matched to a gene. The germline V gene encodes CDR1 MDHEN and CDR2 SYDVKM. Here the CDR3 DNA reads TGTGCCAGCTGCTCCGGGACAGCGTATGGCTACACCTTC. Amino acids: CASCSGTAYGYTF.

J is TRBJ1-1 and V is TRBV5-1; the D gene is possibly TRBD1 (6 bases). CDR1 and CDR2 (germline): SGHRS, YFSETQ. The CDR3 is 12 residues long. Trimming left V 5 bases short and J 8 bases short, with 13 bases between. The CDR3 nucleotides are TGCGCCAGCAGTTTGACAGGCCGAGAAGCTTTCTTT. Protein product: CASSLTGREAFF.

This clone has just one count. This sequence joins TRBV5-5 and TRBJ1-1; D perhaps matches TRBD1 (5 bases). CDR1 and CDR2 (germline): SGHKS, YYEKEE (reference sequence). Trimming removed 0 bases at V and 3 bases at J, with 12 bases between. The CDR3 extends over 15 amino acids. In DNA form, the CDR3 reads TGTGCCAGCAGCTTGGGACAGTTAGACGACACTGAAGCTTTCTTT. This encodes CASSLGQLDDTEAFF.

In its sample, this clone was seen once. The J gene is TRBJ2-5, the V gene TRBV27; 8 bases fit TRBD2. CDR1 is MNHEY, CDR2 SMNVEV, per germline (reference sequence). CDR3 length: 14 residues. V gave up 10 bases and J gave up 2 bases; unmatched junction bases: 9. CDR3 sequence (DNA): TGTGCCACCCGGAGGGTAGCGGGACAAGAGACCCAGTACTTC. Residues: CATRRVAGQETQYF.

This rearrangement joins TRBV10-3 to TRBJ2-7; maybe TRBD1 (6 bases). The CDR3 length is 14 residues. CDR1 is ENHRY and CDR2 is SYGVKD in the germline V gene. Trimming removed 4 bases from V and 1 base from J, with 11 bases in between. The CDR3 bases are TGTGCCATCAGTGGGATGAGGGGGTCCTACGAGCAGTACTTC. This gives the protein CAISGMRGSYEQYF.

The chain uses TRBV5-1 and TRBJ1-1, with TRBD1 as a possible D gene (6 bases). CDR1 is SGHRS and CDR2 is YFSETQ in the germline V gene. The CDR3 is 13 residues long. Trimming removed 5 bases at V and 4 bases at J, with 12 bases between. CDR3 DNA sequence: TGCGCCAGCAGTTATACACAGGGCACTGAAGCTTTCTTT. Translating gives CASSYTQGTEAFF.

The CDR3 DNA sequence: TGTGCCAGCAGCACACCTCTAGCGGGAGCTAACAATGAGCAGTTCTTC. Its protein is CASSTPLAGANNEQFF. The rearrangement joins TRBV28 to TRBJ2-1; TRBD2 matches at 10 bases. The CDR3 runs 16 residues. Germline V CDR1 and CDR2: MDHEN, SYDVKM. J gave up 5 bases and V 6 bases, and 10 bases lay outside the gene matches.

The rearrangement uses TRBV28 and TRBJ2-6, with unresolved D. V was clipped by 8 bases and J by 0 bases, with 14 bases between them. Germline CDR1 and CDR2: MDHEN and SYDVKM. This CDR3 region has 16 residues. The CDR3 is CASYEDGVSGANVLTF. Here the CDR3 DNA reads TGTGCCAGCTACGAGGACGGAGTCTCTGGGGCCAACGTCCTGACTTTC.